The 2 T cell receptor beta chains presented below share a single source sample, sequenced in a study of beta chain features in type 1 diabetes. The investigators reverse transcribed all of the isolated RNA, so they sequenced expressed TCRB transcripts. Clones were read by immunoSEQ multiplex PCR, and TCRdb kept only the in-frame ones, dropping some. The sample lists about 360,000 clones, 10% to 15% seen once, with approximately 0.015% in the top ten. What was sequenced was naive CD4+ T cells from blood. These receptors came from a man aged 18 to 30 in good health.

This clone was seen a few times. For the CDR3, the DNA is TGCGCCAGCAGCCAAGATGCGACAGGGGTAGATACGCAGTATTTT. This translates into CASSQDATGVDTQYF. This chain connects TRBV4-3 to TRBJ2-3; TRBD1 agrees at 8 bases. Trimming took 0 bases from V and 5 from J; bases not matched to a gene: 4. The germline CDR1 and CDR2 sequences are LGHNA and YSLEER. The CDR3 runs 15 residues.

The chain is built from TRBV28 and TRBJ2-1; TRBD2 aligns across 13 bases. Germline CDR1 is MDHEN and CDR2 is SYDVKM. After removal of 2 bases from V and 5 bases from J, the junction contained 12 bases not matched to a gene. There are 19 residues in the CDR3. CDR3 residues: CASSLGPPGLAGINNEQFF. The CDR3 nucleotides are TGTGCCAGCAGTTTAGGGCCCCCGGGACTAGCGGGGATTAACAATGAGCAGTTCTTC.